In its sample, the clone carrying this T cell receptor beta chain was seen many times. Its specificity is unknown. Treatment of any kind had been given to no patient before thyroid surgery. The trim removed 5 bases at V and 4 bases at J, leaving 4 bases unmatched. The CDR3 length is 13 residues. CDR1 SGHVS and CDR2 FQNEAQ come from the germline V gene. The data belong to a study of metastatic and nonmetastatic thyroid tumors. Across the study: Where malignant and benign thyroid patients were concerned, repertoires were compared across blood and tumor or nodule tissue. Study-wide results and caveats: The reported finding was significantly higher TCR beta diversity in malignant thyroid tumors relative to benign nodules, in blood and tumor.

In the source study's methods: Building a distant-metastasis classifier for papillary thyroid cancer drew on CDR3 differences across clinicopathological groups. TCRdb used MiXCR to call clones anew from the PCR reads. For this entry, the V and J calls and clone size follow TCRdb and not the study's own pipeline. The sample comprises 15,000 to 20,000 clones, about 34% of which are singletons, and approximately 17% rests with the top ten. This receptor was identified in a female donor with papillary thyroid cancer or a benign thyroid nodule (not recorded which). Some clones in this sample may be carry-over from other donors' samples. V and J are TRBV7-8 and TRBJ2-5; 7 positions match TRBD1. The specimen was tumor tissue. In DNA, the CDR3 is TGTGCCAGCAGCCCGGGACAGAGAGAGACCCAGTACTTC. Translated: CASSPGQRETQYF.